A single sample is the source of the 17 T cell receptor beta chains below, sequenced in a study of CD8 T cells in ankylosing spondylitis. TCRdb ran MiXCR on the 5' RACE reads and lists one entry per CDR3 protein. The sample has about 250,000 distinct CDR3 sequences, 30% to 40% seen once; the top ten hold about 4%. The material sequenced was blood, either unsorted or a sorted T cell fraction (not recorded which). The receptors derive from a male donor with ankylosing spondylitis or in good health (not recorded which).

This clonotype was counted a few times. This rearrangement joins TRBV7-2 to TRBJ2-7; D not resolved. CDR1 and CDR2 (germline): SGHTA, FQGNSA. This CDR3 contains 16 residues. V lost 3 bases and J 0 bases, leaving 15 bases between the germline ends. The CDR3 sequence: CASSFQNERSSYEQYF. In DNA, the CDR3 is TGTGCCAGCAGCTTCCAGAACGAGAGGAGCTCCTACGAGCAGTACTTC. Combining the CDR3 with reference TRBV7-2 and TRBJ2-7 gives the whole variable domain GAGVSQSPSNKVTEKGKDVELRCDPISGHTALYWYRQSLGQGLEFLIYFQGNSAPDKSGLPSDRFSAERTGGSVSTLTIQRTQQEDSAVYLCASSFQNERSSYEQYFGPGTRLTVT.

This chain connects TRBV7-3 to TRBJ2-3; D gene unclear. The CDR3 covers 15 residues. Deletions cut 5 bases from V and 1 base from J, with 13 bases between. Per the germline V gene, CDR1 is SGHTA and CDR2 is FQGTGA. CDR3 sequence reads: CASSRTGEGTDTQYF. For the CDR3, the DNA is TGTGCCAGCAGCCGAACCGGTGAGGGCACAGATACGCAGTATTTT. Based on the CDR3 plus reference TRBV7-3 and TRBJ2-3, the full variable domain is GAGVSQTPSNKVTEKGKYVELRCDPISGHTALYWYRQSLGQGPEFLIYFQGTGAADDSGLPNDRFFAVRPEGSVSTLKIQRTERGDSAVYLCASSRTGEGTDTQYFGPGTRLTVL.

This clonotype appeared a single time. The chain carries TRBV2 and TRBJ2-3; no definite D call. CDR3 length equals 14 residues. Germline V gene sequence: CDR1 SNHLY, CDR2 FYNNEI. The germline V and J ends were trimmed by 3 bases and 2 bases, with 9 bases remaining between them. CDR3 residues: CASSELQFTDTQYF. CDR3 nucleotide sequence: TGTGCCAGCAGTGAGTTACAGTTCACAGATACGCAGTATTTT.

This clonotype was counted between two and nine times. The chain is built from TRBV10-3 and TRBJ1-1, with 8 bases matching TRBD1. V was clipped by 7 bases and J by 7 bases; unmatched bases: 8. The CDR3 has 13 residues. CDR1 and CDR2 (germline): ENHRY, SYGVKD. Here the CDR3 DNA reads TGTGCCATCACCTCTGACAGGGGTGGTGAAGCTTTCTTT. Translation gives CAITSDRGGEAFF.

V is TRBV20-1 and J is TRBJ1-2, with D possibly TRBD1 on 6 matching bases. Looked up from germline, CDR1 is DFQATT and CDR2 is SNEGSKA (reference sequence). The CDR3 has 13 amino acids. Trimming removed 6 bases at V and 2 bases at J, with 13 bases between. In DNA, the CDR3 is TGCAGTGCCTTACCGGGGGCGAACTATGGCTACACCTTC. Translating gives CSALPGANYGYTF.

This sequence joins TRBV5-1 and TRBJ2-1; TRBD1 might be the D (6 bases). Trimming took 0 bases from V and 5 from J, leaving 9 bases between them. The CDR3 runs to 14 residues. Germline V gene sequence: CDR1 SGHRS, CDR2 YFSETQ. The CDR3 here is CASSLGGPHNEQFF. CDR3 in DNA: TGCGCCAGCAGCTTGGGGGGGCCCCACAATGAGCAGTTCTTC.

This clonotype was recorded once. V is TRBV7-9 and J is TRBJ2-5; D not resolved. Per germline, CDR1 SEHNR and CDR2 FQNEAQ (reference sequence). This CDR3 region has 13 residues. Trimming took 3 bases from V and 5 from J, leaving 10 bases between them. The CDR3 sequence: CASSFGGVETQYF. CDR3 nucleotides: TGTGCCAGCAGCTTTGGTGGGGTGGAGACCCAGTACTTC.

This chain uses TRBV15 with TRBJ1-2, with TRBD1 matching 7 bases. The germline CDR1 and CDR2 sequences are LNHNV and YYDKDF (reference sequence). The CDR3 contains 15 residues. V trimming: 4 bases; J trimming: 5 bases; junction bases outside the gene matches: 10. CDR3 sequence: CATSILDRVGYGYTF. CDR3 nucleotide sequence: TGTGCCACCAGCATACTCGACAGGGTGGGGTATGGCTACACCTTC. Full variable domain (outside the CDR3, taken from reference TRBV15 and TRBJ1-2): DAMVIQNPRYQVTQFGKPVTLSCSQTLNHNVMYWYQQKSSQAPKLLFHYYDKDFNNEADTPDNFQSRRPNTSFCFLDIRSPGLGDTAMYLCATSILDRVGYGYTFGSGTRLTVV.

Only a few counts were recorded for this clonotype. The V gene is TRBV27, the J gene TRBJ2-7, with D possibly being TRBD1 (6 bases). CDR3 length equals 15 residues. V was trimmed by 5 bases and J by 3 bases, leaving 17 bases between them. Germline V lookup: CDR1 MNHEY, CDR2 SMNVEV (reference sequence). The CDR3 sequence is CASSPTTRGNYEQYF. The CDR3 DNA reads as TGTGCCAGCAGTCCTACGACAAGGGGGAACTACGAGCAGTACTTC.

This chain joins TRBV5-5 and TRBJ1-3; D is uncertain. Deletions cut 1 base from V and 0 bases from J, with 8 bases between. Germline V CDR1 and CDR2: SGHKS, YYEKEE (reference sequence). CDR3 length: 15 residues. The CDR3 sequence is CASSLFTSSGNTIYF. CDR3 DNA: TGTGCCAGCAGCTTGTTTACCAGCTCTGGAAACACCATATATTTT.

The chain employs TRBV29-1 and TRBJ2-5; D ambiguous. Trimming cost V 0 bases and J 2 bases, with 10 bases left between them. In germline, CDR1 is SQVTM, CDR2 ANQGSEA. The CDR3 loop spans 14 amino acids. CDR3 protein: CSVEDRLSQETQYF. The CDR3 bases are TGCAGCGTTGAAGATCGGCTCAGTCAAGAGACCCAGTACTTC. The full variable domain, its missing parts supplied by reference TRBV29-1 and TRBJ2-5, is SAVISQKPSRDICQRGTSLTIQCQVDSQVTMMFWYRQQPGQSLTLIATANQGSEATYESGFVIDKFPISRPNLTFSTLTVSNMSPEDSSIYLCSVEDRLSQETQYFGPGTRLLVL.

This clonotype was observed a handful of times. The chain employs TRBV6-5 and TRBJ2-1, with no clear D. Trimming shortened V by 2 bases and J by 5 bases, and 16 bases separated the two germline ends. This CDR3 is built from 16 residues. Germline V gene data show CDR1 as MNHEY and CDR2 as SVGAGI. The DNA for the CDR3 is TGTGCCAGCAGTTACCCCGACGAGAGAGGAAACAATGAGCAGTTCTTC. This translates into CASSYPDERGNNEQFF.

This clonotype was seen only a few times. The rearrangement joins TRBV7-2 to TRBJ2-1, with D possibly matching TRBD2 (5 bases). Trimming left V 3 bases short and J 1 base short, with 7 bases between. CDR3 length: 14 residues. Germline-derived CDR1 and CDR2 are SGHTA and FQGNSA. CDR3 in amino acids: CASSFEGSYNEQFF. CDR3 in DNA: TGTGCCAGCAGCTTTGAGGGTTCCTACAATGAGCAGTTCTTC.

V usage is TRBV6-1 and J usage is TRBJ2-3; weak D call: TRBD1 (7 bases). The CDR3 has 13 residues. Germline-derived CDR1 and CDR2 are MNHNS and SASEGT. Trimming took 4 bases from V and 6 from J, leaving 11 bases between them. The CDR3 DNA reads as TGTGCCAGCAGTGTGACAGGGAGGGATACGCAGTATTTT. Translated, it gives CASSVTGRDTQYF.

This chain uses TRBV20-1 with TRBJ1-6, with a tentative D call TRBD1 (6 bases). Germline V gene data show CDR1 as DFQATT and CDR2 as SNEGSKA (reference sequence). V gave up 2 bases and J gave up 0 bases, with 17 bases separating them. The CDR3 extends over 18 amino acids. The CDR3 nucleotides read TGCAGTGCTAGATCGGGAGGGACACCGAGCTCCTATAATTCACCCCTCCACTTT. It codes for CSARSGGTPSSYNSPLHF.

The chain links TRBV7-2 to TRBJ2-5; the match to TRBD1 covers 10 bases. The CDR3 has 15 amino acids. V lost 1 base to trimming and J lost 5 bases; unmatched junction nucleotides: 4. Germline lookup yields CDR1 SGHTA and CDR2 FQGNSA. DNA of the CDR3: TGTGCCAGCAGCTTAGTGGGGACAGGGGTCGAGACCCAGTACTTC. As protein: CASSLVGTGVETQYF.

This chain uses TRBV5-1 with TRBJ2-7; 10 positions agree with TRBD2. Germline assignment: CDR1 SGHRS and CDR2 YFSETQ. V dropped 4 bases and J dropped 3; count of bases not matched to a gene: 10. The CDR3 contains 16 residues. The CDR3 region has the DNA TGCGCCAGCAGCCAGGCTCCGGGACTAGCGAACTACGAGCAGTACTTC. Translated: CASSQAPGLANYEQYF. Full variable domain (remainder filled in from reference TRBV5-1 and TRBJ2-7): KAGVTQTPRYLIKTRGQQVTLSCSPISGHRSVSWYQQTPGQGLQFLFEYFSETQRNKGNFPGRFSGRQFSNSRSEMNVSTLELGDSALYLCASSQAPGLANYEQYFGPGTRLTVT.